This paragraph reports one T cell receptor (beta chain). Its antigen is currently unknown. The entry originates in a study of T cell repertoires in cytomegalovirus infection. Overall study: Matching HLA type, along with CMV infection, was indicated by public TCR beta signatures.

Germline V gene sequence: CDR1 LNHDA, CDR2 SQIVND (reference sequence). The CDR3 spans 12 residues. V shed 10 bases and J shed 4 bases, with 13 bases lying between them. TCRdb reprocessed the reads via MiXCR and lists one record per CDR3 protein. The data contain approximately 910,000 distinct CDR3 sequences, about 33% of them singletons. This receptor was identified in a human donor in good health (CMV status not recorded). Some clones in this sample may be carry-over from other donors' samples. The chain uses TRBV19 and TRBJ1-2; D is possibly TRBD1 (5 bases). Sequenced here: cultured CD8+ T cells from PBMCs, sampled from culture after CMV antigen stimulation. This chain's CDR3 is CATRHGGYGYTF. In DNA form, the CDR3 reads TGTGCCACCAGACACGGGGGCTATGGCTACACCTTC.